Given below is one T cell receptor (beta chain) in context. The data derive from a study of blood T cell repertoires in COVID-19. Study in general: The study drew acute and convalescent COVID-19 samples from the United States, Italy and Spain. PBMCs, B-cell-depleted T cells, or T cells provided the cDNA or gDNA that made up the material.

Original methodology: Nucleated cell number was recorded as an estimate derived from reference gene primer amplification. Assay: immunoSEQ multiplex PCR; the TCRdb copy retains only in-frame clones and omits some. That table supplies the V and J calls and clone size; D and trimming were determined from the DNA. The data contain some 120,000 clones, 88% of them seen just once; the ten biggest clones take up over 1.5%. The clonotype originates from a human donor in a cohort sampled during active COVID-19. Specimen: peripheral blood.

CDR3 sequence (DNA): TGTGCCAGCTCACGGACAGGGACGGATGAGCAGTTCTTC. Amino acid sequence: CASSRTGTDEQFF. This chain connects TRBV18 to TRBJ2-1; 8 bases line up with TRBD1. CDR3 length: 13 residues. Looked up from germline, CDR1 is KGHSH and CDR2 is LQKENI. The V gene end was trimmed by 4 bases and the J gene end by 8 bases; junction bases not matched to a gene: 4.